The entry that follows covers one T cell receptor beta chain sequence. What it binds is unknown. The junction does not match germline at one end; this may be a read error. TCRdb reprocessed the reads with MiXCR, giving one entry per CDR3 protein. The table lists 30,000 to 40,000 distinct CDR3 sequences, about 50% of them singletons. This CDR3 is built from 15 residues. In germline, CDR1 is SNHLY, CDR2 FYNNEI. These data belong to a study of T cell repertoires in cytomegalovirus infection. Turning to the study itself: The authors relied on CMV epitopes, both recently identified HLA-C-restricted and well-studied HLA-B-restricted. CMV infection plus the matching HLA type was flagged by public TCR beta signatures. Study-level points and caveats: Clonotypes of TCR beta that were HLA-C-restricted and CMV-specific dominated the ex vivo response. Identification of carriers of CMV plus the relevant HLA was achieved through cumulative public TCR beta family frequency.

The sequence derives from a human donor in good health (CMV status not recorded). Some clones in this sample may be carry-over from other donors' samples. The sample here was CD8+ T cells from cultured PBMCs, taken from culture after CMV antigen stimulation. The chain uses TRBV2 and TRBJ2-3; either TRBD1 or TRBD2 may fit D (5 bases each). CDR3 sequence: CDSSHPGDGTDTQYF. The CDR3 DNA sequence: TGTGACAGCAGTCATCCCGGGGACGGCACAGATACGCAGTATTTT.